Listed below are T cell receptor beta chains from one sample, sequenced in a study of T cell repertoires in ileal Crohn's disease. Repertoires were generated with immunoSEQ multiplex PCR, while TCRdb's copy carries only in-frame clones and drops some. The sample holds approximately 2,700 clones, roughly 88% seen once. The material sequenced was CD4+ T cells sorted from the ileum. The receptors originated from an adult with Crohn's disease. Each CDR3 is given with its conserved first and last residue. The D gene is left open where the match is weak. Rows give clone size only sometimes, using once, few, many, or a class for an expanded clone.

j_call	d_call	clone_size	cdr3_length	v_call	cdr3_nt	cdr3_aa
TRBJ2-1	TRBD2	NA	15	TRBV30	TGTGCCTGGAGGCGGACTAGCGGGGGGCATTATGAGCAGTTCTTC	CAWRRTSGGHYEQFF
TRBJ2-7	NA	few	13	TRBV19	TGTGCCAGTAGTATTAACGGGAACTACGAGCAGTACTTC	CASSINGNYEQYF
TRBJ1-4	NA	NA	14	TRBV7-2	TGTGCCAGCAGCTCGGGGGTAGCTGATGAAAAACTGTTTTTT	CASSSGVADEKLFF
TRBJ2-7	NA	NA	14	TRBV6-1	TGTGCCAGCAGTGAGTCAGGCTATACTCCCGAGCAGTACTTC	CASSESGYTPEQYF
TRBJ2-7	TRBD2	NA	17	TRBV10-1	TGCGCCAGCTCAGGGGGGCTCGCGGGACTAGCCCTAAAAGGGCAGTACTTC	CASSGGLAGLALKGQYF
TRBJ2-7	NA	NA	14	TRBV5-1	TGCGCCAGCAGCTTGGATGACAACTCCTACGAGCAGTACTTC	CASSLDDNSYEQYF
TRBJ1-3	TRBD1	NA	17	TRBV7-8	TGTGCCAGCAGCCTCTCGACAGGGACCCGCTCTGGAAACACCATATATTTT	CASSLSTGTRSGNTIYF
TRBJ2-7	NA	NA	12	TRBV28	TGTGCCAGCAGTGTTACAGGGACCGAGCAGTACTTC	CASSVTGTEQYF
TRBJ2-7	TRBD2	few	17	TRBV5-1	TGCGCCAGCAGCTTGGATAGCGGGGGGGCTGGAGCTAGCGAGCAGTACTTC	CASSLDSGGAGASEQYF
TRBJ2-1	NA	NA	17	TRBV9	TGTGCCAGCAGCGGAGGGATTGGGGGCCTCTCCTACAATGAGCAGTTCTTC	CASSGGIGGLSYNEQFF
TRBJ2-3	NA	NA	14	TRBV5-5	TGTGCCAGCAGCTTACCGGAGGGGCCAGATACGCAGTATTTT	CASSLPEGPDTQYF
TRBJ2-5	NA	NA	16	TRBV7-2	TGTGCCAGCAGCTTAGGGCAGGGTGTAATCCAAGAGACCCAGTACTTC	CASSLGQGVIQETQYF
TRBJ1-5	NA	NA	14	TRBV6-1	TGTGCCAGCACTACAGGGACCCCCTACCAGCCCCAGCATTTT	CASTTGTPYQPQHF
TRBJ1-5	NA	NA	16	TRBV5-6	TGTGCCAGCAGCACCCATGGCGGGGCGGCTGGACAGCCCCAGCATTTT	CASSTHGGAAGQPQHF
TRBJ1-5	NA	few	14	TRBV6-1	TGTGCCAGCAGTGCGCAGGGGAGCAATCAGCCCCAGCATTTT	CASSAQGSNQPQHF
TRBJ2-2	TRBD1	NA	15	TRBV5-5	TGTGCCAGCAGCTGGGGGACAGGAGAAACCGGGGAGCTGTTTTTT	CASSWGTGETGELFF
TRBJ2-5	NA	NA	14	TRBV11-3	TGTGCCAGCAGCTTAAACAGGGCAAGAGAGACCCAGTACTTC	CASSLNRARETQYF
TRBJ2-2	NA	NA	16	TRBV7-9	TGTGCCAGCAACGTTAGACCAACAGGTCACACCGGGGAGCTGTTTTTT	CASNVRPTGHTGELFF
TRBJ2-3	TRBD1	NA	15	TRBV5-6	TGTGCCAGCAGCTTGGAAGGGACAGGAGTAGATACGCAGTATTTT	CASSLEGTGVDTQYF
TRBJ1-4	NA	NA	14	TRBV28	TGTGCCAGCAGTCAAGCGGGGGATAATGAAAAACTGTTTTTT	CASSQAGDNEKLFF
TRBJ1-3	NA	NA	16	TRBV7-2	TGTGCCAGCAGCTTCCACTCACAGAGCTCTGGAAACACCATATATTTT	CASSFHSQSSGNTIYF
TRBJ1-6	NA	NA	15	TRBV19	TGTGCCAGTAGTATAGGGAACAGACATAATTCACCCCTCCACTTT	CASSIGNRHNSPLHF
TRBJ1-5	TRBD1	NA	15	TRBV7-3	TGTGCCAGCAGCCCACAGGGGGGAGAGAATCAGCCCCAGCATTTT	CASSPQGGENQPQHF
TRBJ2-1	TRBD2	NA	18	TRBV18	TGTGCCAGCTCAACTCCGCCGGGACTAGCGGGGGCCTACAATGAGCAGTTCTTC	CASSTPPGLAGAYNEQFF
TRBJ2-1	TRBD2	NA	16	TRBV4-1	TGCGCCAGCAGCCAAGGACTAGCGGGCATCGACAATGAGCAGTTCTTC	CASSQGLAGIDNEQFF
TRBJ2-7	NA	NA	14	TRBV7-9	TGTGCCAGCAGCTTACTGGGCACGTCCTACGAGCAGTACTTC	CASSLLGTSYEQYF
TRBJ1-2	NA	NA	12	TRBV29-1	TGCAGCGTAGAGGGGGGGGTCTATGGCTACACCTTC	CSVEGGVYGYTF
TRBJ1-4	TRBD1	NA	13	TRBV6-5	TGTGCCAGCAGACAGGGGCCTAATGAAAAACTGTTTTTT	CASRQGPNEKLFF
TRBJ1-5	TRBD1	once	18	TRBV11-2	TGTGCCAGCAGCTTAGATGGGACAGGGAGGGTCAGCAATCAGCCCCAGCATTTT	CASSLDGTGRVSNQPQHF
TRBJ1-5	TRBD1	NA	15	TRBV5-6	TGTGCCAGCAGCTTACAACAGGGGGCGGGTCAGCCCCAGCATTTT	CASSLQQGAGQPQHF
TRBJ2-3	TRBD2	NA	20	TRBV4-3	TGCGCCAGCAGCCAAGATGGGAGTAGGGCTAGCGGGAGTGGAGGAGATACGCAGTATTTT	CASSQDGSRASGSGGDTQYF
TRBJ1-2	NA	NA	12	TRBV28	TGTGCCAGCAGGAGCGGTAACTATGGCTACACCTTC	CASRSGNYGYTF
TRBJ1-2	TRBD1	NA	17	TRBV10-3	TGTGCCATCAGTGAGTCGAAGACAGGGAGCGTCGGCTATGGCTACACCTTC	CAISESKTGSVGYGYTF
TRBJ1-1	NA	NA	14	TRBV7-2	TGTGCCAGCAGCTTATCTACAGTGAACACTGAAGCTTTCTTT	CASSLSTVNTEAFF
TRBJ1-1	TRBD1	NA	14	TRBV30	TGTGCCTGGACAAGAGGGGGCGGACATACTGAAGCTTTCTTT	CAWTRGGGHTEAFF
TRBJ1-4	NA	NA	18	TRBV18	TGTGCCAGCTCACCAGTCTCGACAGAACTAACAACTAATGAAAAACTGTTTTTT	CASSPVSTELTTNEKLFF
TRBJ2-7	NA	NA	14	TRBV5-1	TGCGCCAGCAGCTTGGAGGTGACTAGCTACGAGCAGTACTTC	CASSLEVTSYEQYF
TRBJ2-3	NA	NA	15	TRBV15	TGTGCCACCAGCAGAGGAGGGAGGTACACAGATACGCAGTATTTT	CATSRGGRYTDTQYF
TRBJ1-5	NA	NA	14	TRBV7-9	TGTGCCAGCAGCTTAGGGGCAGGGGTTCAGCCCCAGCATTTT	CASSLGAGVQPQHF
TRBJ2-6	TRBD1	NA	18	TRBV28	TGTGCCAGCAGTCCCCGACAGGGTATTAACTCTGGGGCCAACGTCCTGACTTTC	CASSPRQGINSGANVLTF
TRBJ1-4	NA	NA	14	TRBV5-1	TGCGCCAGCAGCATTGGACAGACCGTTGAAAAACTGTTTTTT	CASSIGQTVEKLFF
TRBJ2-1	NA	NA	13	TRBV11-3	TGTGCCAGCAGCTTAGACAGGGTAGGTGAGCAGTTCTTC	CASSLDRVGEQFF
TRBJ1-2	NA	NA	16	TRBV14	TGTGCCAGCAGCCAAGGAATTGAACTGCCGGGGGATGGCTACACCTTC	CASSQGIELPGDGYTF
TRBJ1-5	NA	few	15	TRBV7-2	TGTGCCAGCAGCTTAGAAAGCAACCTAAATCAGCCCCAGCATTTT	CASSLESNLNQPQHF
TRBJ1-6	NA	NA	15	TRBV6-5	TGTGCCAGCAGTTACTCGATTCGGGGGGACTCACCCCTCCACTTT	CASSYSIRGDSPLHF
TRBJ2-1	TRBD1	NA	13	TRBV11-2	TGTGCCAGCAGCCTGGGACAGTTAAATGAGCAGTTCTTC	CASSLGQLNEQFF
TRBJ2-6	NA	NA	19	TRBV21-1	TGTGCCAGCAGCAAAGTTGGCGGACAAGGGCCCCCTGGGGCCAACGTCCTGACTTTC	CASSKVGGQGPPGANVLTF
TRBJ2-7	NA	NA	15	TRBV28	TGTGCCAGCACCTCCCCCCCCACAGGGCGCTACGAGCAGTACTTC	CASTSPPTGRYEQYF
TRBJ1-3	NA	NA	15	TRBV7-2	TGTGCCAGCAGCTTAGCGCCTGGCCCTGGAAACACCATATATTTT	CASSLAPGPGNTIYF
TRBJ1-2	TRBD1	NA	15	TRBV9	TGTGCCAGCAGCGTGGCTGGGACAGGGGTCTATGGCTACACCTTC	CASSVAGTGVYGYTF
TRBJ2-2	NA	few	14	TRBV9	TGTGCCAGCAGCGCCCAATTGGCGGCCGGGGAGCTGTTTTTT	CASSAQLAAGELFF
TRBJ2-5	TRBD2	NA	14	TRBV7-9	TGTGCCAGCAGTCGACTAGCGGAACAAGAGACCCAGTACTTC	CASSRLAEQETQYF
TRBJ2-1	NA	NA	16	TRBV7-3	TGTGCCAGCAGCTTAAGGGCCCGGGGGTTGGCGGATGAGCAGTTCTTC	CASSLRARGLADEQFF
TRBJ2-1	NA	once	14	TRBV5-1	TGCGCCAGCAGGGGCACACTAGATACCGATGAGCAGTTCTTC	CASRGTLDTDEQFF
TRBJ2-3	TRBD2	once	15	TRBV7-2	TGTGCCAGCAGCTTAGTCGGGGGGGCCTGGGATACGCAGTATTTT	CASSLVGGAWDTQYF